The rows below give T cell receptor beta chains drawn from one sample of a study of cytomegalovirus exposure and HLA in healthy donors. Using immunoSEQ multiplex PCR, the repertoire was profiled, and TCRdb retains in-frame clones only, with some absent. The data contain under 200,000 clones, roughly 80% of them seen just once; the ten biggest clones take up roughly 1.9%. Input material: PBMCs. These receptors were obtained from a human donor in good health. Each CDR3 is given with its conserved first and last residue. The D gene is left open where the match is weak.

j_call v_call d_call cdr3_aa cdr3_nt
TRBJ2-3 TRBV7-2 TRBD2 CASRRASGNTDTQYF TGTGCCAGCAGAAGGGCTAGCGGGAACACAGATACGCAGTATTTT
TRBJ1-2 TRBV4-1 TRBD1 CASSQEHRGNYGYTF TGCGCCAGCAGCCAAGAACACAGGGGCAACTATGGCTACACCTTC
TRBJ2-7 TRBV15 NA CATSREGTSYSYEQYF TGTGCCACCAGCAGGGAGGGTACTAGCTACTCCTACGAGCAGTACTTC
TRBJ1-1 TRBV2 TRBD1 CASSGDRGNTEAFF TGTGCCAGCAGTGGGGACAGGGGGAACACTGAAGCTTTCTTT
TRBJ2-5 TRBV5-1 TRBD1 CASSRDSQETQYF TGCGCCAGCAGCCGGGACAGCCAAGAGACCCAGTACTTC
TRBJ2-3 TRBV7-8 NA CASSLGAGTDTQYF TGTGCCAGCAGCTTAGGTGCGGGCACAGATACGCAGTATTTT
TRBJ1-1 TRBV15 NA CATSRDTGEAFF TGTGCCACCAGCAGAGATACCGGGGAAGCTTTCTTT
TRBJ2-2 TRBV11-2 NA CASSQNTGELFF TGTGCCAGCAGTCAGAACACCGGGGAGCTGTTTTTT
TRBJ2-7 TRBV19 NA CASSIQGRWAGQGLSEQYF TGTGCCAGTAGTATCCAGGGGCGCTGGGCGGGCCAAGGACTCAGCGAGCAGTACTTC
TRBJ2-1 TRBV6-5 NA CASRGIVNEQFF TGTGCCAGTCGGGGAATTGTAAATGAGCAGTTCTTC
TRBJ2-7 TRBV29-1 TRBD1 CSPRDRGLEQYF TGCAGCCCACGGGACAGGGGGCTTGAGCAGTACTTC